The source of this TCR beta chain is a study of T cell responses to AZD1222 COVID-19 vaccine. Looked up from germline, CDR1 is MDHEN and CDR2 is SYDVKM. This CDR3 region has 15 residues. The J segment lost 3 bases and the V segment lost 8 bases, leaving 9 bases of the junction unmatched. Whole-study findings and limits: Repertoires were collected only later (after the peak T cell response had occurred).

Clones were read by immunoSEQ multiplex PCR, and TCRdb kept only the in-frame ones, dropping some. The table records approximately 150,000 clones, about 92% of them present only once. A remark on this clone: Antigen unknown.

This receptor was taken from an adult in good health. The chain is built from TRBV28 and TRBJ2-4; 8 bases align to TRBD2. Specimen: peripheral blood, collected on day 0 of AZD1222 vaccination. The CDR3 sequence: CASSGGLASKNIQYF. CDR3 DNA: TGTGCCAGCTCGGGAGGGTTGGCGAGCAAAAACATTCAGTACTTC.